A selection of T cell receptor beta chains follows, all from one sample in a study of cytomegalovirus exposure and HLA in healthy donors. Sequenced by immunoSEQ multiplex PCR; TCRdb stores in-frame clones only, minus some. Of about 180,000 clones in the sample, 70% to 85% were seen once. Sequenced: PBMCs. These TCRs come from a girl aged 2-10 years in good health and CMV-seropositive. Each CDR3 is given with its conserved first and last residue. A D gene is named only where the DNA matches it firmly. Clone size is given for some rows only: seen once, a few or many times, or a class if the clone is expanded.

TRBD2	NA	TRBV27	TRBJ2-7	CASSSGRGAYEQYF	TGTGCCAGCAGTTCGGGGCGGGGGGCCTACGAGCAGTACTTC
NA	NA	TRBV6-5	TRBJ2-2	CASSFVGTPRRELFF	TGTGCCAGCAGTTTCGTGGGCACCCCCCGGAGGGAGCTGTTTTTT
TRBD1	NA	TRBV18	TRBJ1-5	CASSPPGQGSNQPQHF	TGTGCCAGCTCACCGCCGGGACAGGGGAGCAATCAGCCCCAGCATTTT
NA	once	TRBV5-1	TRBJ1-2	CASSYPGRNYGYTF	TGCGCCAGCAGCTACCCAGGGCGTAACTATGGCTACACCTTC
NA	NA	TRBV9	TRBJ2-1	CASSVGGGTYNEQFF	TGTGCCAGCAGCGTAGGTGGGGGGACCTACAATGAGCAGTTCTTC
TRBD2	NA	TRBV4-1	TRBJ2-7	CASSQATSGEYEQYF	TGCGCCAGCAGCCAAGCGACTAGCGGGGAATACGAGCAGTACTTC
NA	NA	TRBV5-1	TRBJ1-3	CASSSKPQATSGNTIYF	TGCGCCAGCAGCTCAAAGCCACAGGCCACCTCTGGAAACACCATATATTTT
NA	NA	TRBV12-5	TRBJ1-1	CASGSLIRGTEAFF	TGTGCTAGTGGCTCATTAATCAGGGGTACTGAAGCTTTCTTT
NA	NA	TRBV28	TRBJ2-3	CASIGAVPQGADTQYF	TGTGCCAGCATAGGGGCGGTACCTCAAGGGGCAGATACGCAGTATTTT
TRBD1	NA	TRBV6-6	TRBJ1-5	CASNTGVQPQHF	TGTGCCAGCAATACAGGGGTTCAGCCCCAGCATTTT
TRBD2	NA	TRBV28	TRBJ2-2	CASSVGRLAAPNTGELFF	TGTGCCAGCAGCGTCGGTAGACTAGCAGCTCCGAACACCGGGGAGCTGTTTTTT
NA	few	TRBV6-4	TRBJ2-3	CASVASAGGTDTQYF	TGTGCCAGCGTGGCCTCGGCAGGGGGCACAGATACGCAGTATTTT
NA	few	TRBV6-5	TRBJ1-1	CASSYSMAGNTEAFF	TGTGCCAGCAGTTACTCGATGGCAGGGAACACTGAAGCTTTCTTT
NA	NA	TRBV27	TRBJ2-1	CASSSYLTVPTLTKDNEQFF	TGTGCCAGCAGCAGTTACTTGACAGTTCCCACATTAACAAAGGACAATGAGCAGTTCTTC
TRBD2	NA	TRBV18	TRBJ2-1	CASSPGGAGVYNEQFF	TGTGCCAGCTCCCCTGGAGGGGCGGGGGTGTACAATGAGCAGTTCTTC
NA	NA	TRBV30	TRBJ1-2	CAWSPGSSNYGYTF	TGTGCCTGGAGTCCCGGGTCTTCTAACTATGGCTACACCTTC
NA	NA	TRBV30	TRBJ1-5	CAWSNRVGQPQHF	TGTGCCTGGAGCAACAGGGTGGGCCAGCCCCAGCATTTT
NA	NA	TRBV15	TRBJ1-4	CATSSPQGRNEKLFF	TGTGCCACCAGCAGTCCGCAGGGGAGAAATGAAAAACTGTTTTTT
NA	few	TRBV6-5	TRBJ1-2	CASGTQGWGYGYTF	TGTGCCAGCGGAACACAGGGCTGGGGCTATGGCTACACCTTC
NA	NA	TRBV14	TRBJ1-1	CASSQDPGRLGGAFF	TGTGCCAGCAGCCAAGATCCTGGCAGGTTGGGGGGGGCTTTCTTT
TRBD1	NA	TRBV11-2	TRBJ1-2	CASSALQGPVGYGYTF	TGTGCCAGCAGCGCCCTACAGGGGCCAGTGGGCTATGGCTACACCTTC
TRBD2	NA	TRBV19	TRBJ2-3	CASSPRLAGLCDTQYF	TGTGCCAGTAGCCCTCGACTAGCGGGACTCTGTGATACGCAGTATTTT
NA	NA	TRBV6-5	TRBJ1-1	CASSYLRTTEAFF	TGTGCCAGCAGTTACCTGCGTACGACTGAAGCTTTCTTT
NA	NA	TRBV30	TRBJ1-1	CAYRGSLNTEAFF	TGTGCCTATAGGGGCAGTTTGAACACTGAAGCTTTCTTT
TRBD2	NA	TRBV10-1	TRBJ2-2	CASSEGLAGPNTGELFF	TGCGCCAGCAGTGAGGGACTAGCGGGACCCAACACCGGGGAGCTGTTTTTT
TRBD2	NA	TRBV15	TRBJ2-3	CATSRARTSGGTDTQYF	TGTGCCACCAGCAGAGCCCGGACTAGCGGGGGTACAGATACGCAGTATTTT
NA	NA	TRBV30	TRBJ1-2	CAWSVQRGYRDTF	TGTGCCTGGAGTGTACAAAGGGGGTATAGGGACACCTTC
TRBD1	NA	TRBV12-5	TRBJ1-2	CASGWDRGGYGYTF	TGTGCTAGTGGTTGGGACAGGGGGGGCTATGGCTACACCTTC
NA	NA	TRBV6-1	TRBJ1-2	CASSDTPSLGYTF	TGTGCCAGCAGTGACACACCTTCGTTGGGCTACACCTTC
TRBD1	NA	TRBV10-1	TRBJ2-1	CASSGTTGVGSEQFF	TGCGCCAGCAGTGGTACGACAGGGGTGGGAAGTGAGCAGTTCTTC
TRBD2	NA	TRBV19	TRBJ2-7	CASSSRTSGGTASEQYF	TGTGCCAGTAGTTCCCGGACTAGCGGGGGAACAGCTTCGGAGCAGTACTTC
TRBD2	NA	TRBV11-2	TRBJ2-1	CASSWGGLGPFF	TGTGCCAGCAGCTGGGGAGGACTAGGTCCGTTCTTC
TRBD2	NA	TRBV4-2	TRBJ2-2	CASSPLTSGSRVGELFF	TGTGCCAGCAGCCCGCTCACTAGCGGGAGTCGTGTTGGGGAGCTGTTTTTT
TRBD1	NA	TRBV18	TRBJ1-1	CASSPRQGIAEAFF	TGTGCCAGCTCACCACGACAGGGGATCGCTGAAGCTTTCTTT
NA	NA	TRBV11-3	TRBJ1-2	CASSTTENYGYTF	TGTGCCAGCAGCACGACAGAGAACTATGGCTACACCTTC